Described below is a single T cell receptor beta chain sequence and its context. Its antigen specificity is not known. The sample holds no much larger clone one base away, and base qualities are not on file. The library was prepared using PCR. TCRdb shows the sequencer as Illumina HiSeq 2500. To reduce PCR and sequencing biases, unique molecular identifiers were incorporated into the TCR beta cDNA libraries. Per 1 to 10 million input T cells, 500,000 or so cDNA molecules were obtained, such that each molecule approximated one T cell. The patient libraries were prepared and sequenced with the same protocol used for the earlier healthy control dataset. Within a given batch, samples were prepared together, multiplexed and sequenced on the same HiSeq lane. Concerning the study's data processing: MIGEC was used to process the raw barcoded reads, and molecular identifier groups with only a single read were discarded before consensus assembly and CDR3 extraction. VDJtools was used for post-analysis of the clonotype tables, with diversity normalized by down-sampling every dataset to the smallest sample size. To correct batch-related cross-sample contamination, repertoire overlap clustering matched CDR3 amino acid sequences but not nucleotide sequences. TCRdb reworked the public reads: Q25 trimming with fastp, MiXCR clone assembly, productive beta chains retained. Each record represents a unique CDR3 protein, reported with the most common genes and DNA among its rows. These V and J calls are TCRdb output, not the study's own analysis. In all, the sample holds roughly 580,000 distinct CDR3 sequences, and about 40% of those were seen once. 1.5% to 2% of the sample rests with the top ten.

The sample belongs to a study of post-analysis software for immune sequencing data (dated by TCRdb to 2013 to 2016). General notes on the study: Disease courses on record covered relapsing-remitting, secondary progressive and progressive-relapsing multiple sclerosis, though some patients had no subtype annotation. The patient repertoires were compared against some twelve previously published healthy control repertoires obtained from donors aged roughly 6 to 25 years. A subset of samples was prepared in parallel using single-end sample barcoding, then pooled and co-amplified after Illumina adapter ligation.

To demonstrate the VDJtools post-analysis software, the study profiled TCR beta repertoires from the peripheral blood of 10 to 15 young patients with multiple sclerosis. Multiple sclerosis patients were children and adolescents aged about 6 to 15 years. As encoded in the germline V gene, CDR1 is MNHEY while CDR2 is SVGAGI. Trimming removed 7 bases from V and 8 bases from J, leaving 9 bases between the germline ends. Spanning cysteine to phenylalanine, the CDR3 consists of 12 amino acids. The DNA shown is the 36-base CDR3, in frame from base 1. The full study reports these points: When samples were clustered directly using the F measure, samples prepared in the same batch co-clustered strongly, which prompted a batch-effect correction. Several TRBV segments, including TRBV5-6, TRBV5-1 and TRBV20-1, were significantly more frequent in patients than controls. The multiple sclerosis patient group was slightly younger than the control group. Normalized Chao1 diversity was significantly lower in multiple sclerosis patients than controls, suggesting substantial peripheral T-cell clonal expansion.

The chain links TRBV6-5 with TRBJ1-6; there is no confident call for the D gene. What was sequenced was blood. The receptor was isolated from a girl aged 10 to 17 with multiple sclerosis. The CDR3 sequence is CASTSRDSPLHF. DNA sequence: TGTGCCAGCACTTCGCGGGATTCACCCCTCCACTTT.